Below are 17 T cell receptor beta chains sequenced from a single sample in a study of blood T cell repertoires in COVID-19. Generated by immunoSEQ multiplex PCR, the TCRdb table keeps only in-frame clones and is missing some. The sample holds under 50,000 clones, less than 95% seen once. The material sequenced was peripheral blood. These receptors all stem from a man between 65 and 85 years old with active COVID-19.

The V gene is TRBV6-1, the J gene TRBJ2-3; 10 bases agree with TRBD2. The V segment lost 1 base and the J segment 2 bases; nucleotides outside the gene matches: 3. CDR1 and CDR2 (germline): MNHNS, SASEGT. CDR3 length: 16 residues. In DNA, the CDR3 is TGTGCCAGCAGTGAAGGTCTAGCGGGGGTCACAGATACGCAGTATTTT. Protein sequence: CASSEGLAGVTDTQYF.

This chain links TRBV6-5 with TRBJ1-6; 9 nucleotides line up with TRBD1. CDR3 size: 14 residues. Looked up from germline, CDR1 is MNHEY and CDR2 is SVGAGI. With 10 bases clipped from V and 3 bases from J, the junction kept 4 bases outside the gene matches. CDR3 DNA: TGTGCCACCTCGGGACAGGGCTATAATTCACCCCTCCACTTT. This sequence encodes CATSGQGYNSPLHF.

This clone has more than one count but fewer than ten. The chain uses TRBV5-1 and TRBJ1-2; the D gene is possibly TRBD1 (5 bases). V was trimmed by 5 bases and J by 7 bases, leaving 18 bases between them. CDR3 size: 14 residues. Germline V CDR1 and CDR2: SGHRS, YFSETQ. CDR3 DNA: TGCGCCAGCAGAATGTCGGGGGATTTAGCTGGCTACACCTTC. Translating it yields CASRMSGDLAGYTF. Supplemented by reference TRBV5-1 and TRBJ1-2, the full variable domain reads KAGVTQTPRYLIKTRGQQVTLSCSPISGHRSVSWYQQTPGQGLQFLFEYFSETQRNKGNFPGRFSGRQFSNSRSEMNVSTLELGDSALYLCASRMSGDLAGYTFGSGTRLTVV.

The rearrangement joins TRBV2 to TRBJ1-1; 12 bases are a match to TRBD1. V lost 11 bases, J lost 1 base, and 5 bases stayed unmatched. From germline, CDR1 is SNHLY and CDR2 FYNNEI. CDR3 length equals 14 residues. CDR3 sequence (DNA): TGTGCCGTCGGGACAGGGGGCTCGAACACTGAAGCTTTCTTT. Translation gives CAVGTGGSNTEAFF.

J is TRBJ1-2 and V is TRBV14; tentative D call: TRBD1 (5 bases). The germline CDR1 and CDR2 sequences are SGHDN and FVKESK. V was shortened by 2 bases and J by 4 bases, with 17 bases between the two germline ends. The CDR3 is made up of 16 amino acids. In DNA, the CDR3 is TGTGCCAGCAGCCAAAGGACCGGGGGGGGAGCCTATGGCTACACCTTC. This gives the protein CASSQRTGGGAYGYTF.

The chain uses TRBV7-8 and TRBJ2-7; D remains unclear. Germline V gene lookup returns CDR1 SGHVS and CDR2 FQNEAQ. Trimming removed 5 bases from V and 1 base from J, with 18 bases in between. The CDR3 has 16 residues. DNA for the CDR3: TGTGCCAGCAGCGAAAGTTCAGGTCTTAAATCCTACGAGCAGTACTTC. It yields the protein CASSESSGLKSYEQYF.

This chain uses TRBV5-4 with TRBJ1-1, with D possibly TRBD1 on 5 matching bases. Germline V gene data show CDR1 as SGHNT and CDR2 as YYREEE (reference sequence). Trimming cost V 0 bases and J 5 bases, with 14 bases left between them. CDR3 size: 15 residues. In nucleotides, the CDR3 is TGTGCCAGCAGCTTGGCCGGCCAGGGCAGAACTGAAGCTTTCTTT. This gives the protein CASSLAGQGRTEAFF.

The J gene is TRBJ1-5, the V gene TRBV30; D is possibly TRBD1 (5 bases). V lost 3 bases to trimming and J lost 4 bases, with 10 bases between them. The CDR3 has 13 residues. Per germline, CDR1 GTSNPN and CDR2 SVGIG (reference sequence). The CDR3 loop is CAWRPQGNQPQHF. The CDR3 DNA follows: TGTGCCTGGAGACCCCAGGGAAATCAGCCCCAGCATTTT.

The rearrangement links TRBV10-3 to TRBJ1-1, with a tentative D call TRBD1 (6 bases). CDR1 and CDR2 from the germline V gene are ENHRY and SYGVKD. V was trimmed by 3 bases and J by 1 base, leaving 12 bases between them. The CDR3 is 15 amino acids. The CDR3 here is CAISDSGTQNTEAFF. In nucleotides, the CDR3 is TGTGCCATCAGTGACTCCGGGACACAGAACACTGAAGCTTTCTTT.

The CDR3 sequence: CASSPWTGSYEQYF. The DNA of the CDR3 is TGTGCCAGTAGTCCCTGGACAGGGAGCTACGAGCAGTACTTC. V gene TRBV19 combines with J gene TRBJ2-7; the match to TRBD1 covers 8 bases. The germline gives CDR1 LNHDA, CDR2 SQIVND (reference sequence). V trimming: 5 bases; J trimming: 3 bases; junction bases outside the gene matches: 6. This CDR3 is 14 amino acids long. The variable domain in full, with the rest retrieved from reference TRBV19 and TRBJ2-7, is DGGITQSPKYLFRKEGQNVTLSCEQNLNHDAMYWYRQDPGQGLRLIYYSQIVNDFQKGDIAEGYSVSREKKESFPLTVTSAQKNPTAFYLCASSPWTGSYEQYFGPGTRLTVT.

The chain recombines TRBV7-5 with TRBJ2-2; the table's TRBD1 call for D was not verified on the DNA. TRBV7-5 is assigned pseudogene status. CDR3 length equals 15 residues. CDR3 sequence reads: CARSRTGGDTGELFF. The CDR3 region has the DNA TGTGCCAGAAGCCGGACAGGGGGGGACACCGGGGAGCTGTTTTTT.

The V and J genes are TRBV5-8 and TRBJ2-7; D may be TRBD1 (6 bases). Germline CDR1 reads SGHTS; CDR2 reads YDEGEE. The CDR3 is 15 residues long. V was trimmed by 2 bases and J by 2 bases, leaving 14 bases between them. CDR3 sequence: CASSLHRVRAYEQYF. The CDR3 DNA follows: TGTGCCAGCAGCTTACACAGGGTTAGGGCCTACGAGCAGTACTTC.

This chain uses TRBV28 with TRBJ1-2; 9 bases align to TRBD1. Germline CDR1 MDHEN, CDR2 SYDVKM. The CDR3 extends over 14 amino acids. The J segment lost 2 bases and the V segment lost 5 bases, leaving 3 bases of the junction unmatched. CDR3: CASSGTGWNYGYTF. DNA of the CDR3: TGTGCCAGCAGTGGGACAGGGTGGAACTATGGCTACACCTTC.

The chain couples TRBV5-4 to TRBJ1-2; D possibly corresponds to TRBD1 (5 bases). Germline CDR1 reads SGHNT; CDR2 reads YYREEE (reference sequence). There are 16 residues in the CDR3. V lost 0 bases, J lost 7 bases, and 19 bases lay in between. The CDR3 loop is CASSLAGGQGFFGYTF. In DNA, the CDR3 is TGTGCCAGCAGCTTGGCTGGTGGGCAGGGTTTTTTTGGCTACACCTTC.

The J gene is TRBJ2-2, the V gene TRBV11-2, with D perhaps TRBD2 (7 bases). The germline CDR1 and CDR2 sequences are SGHAT and FQNNGV. The CDR3 sequence is 14 residues long. Trimming cost V 5 bases and J 4 bases, with 11 bases left between them. CDR3 DNA: TGTGCCAGCAGCAAAGGGGGGGTCACCGGGGAGCTGTTTTTT. Amino acid sequence: CASSKGGVTGELFF.

This clone was detected only once. The chain employs TRBV7-9 and TRBJ2-3; TRBD2 matches 8 bases. Germline V gives CDR1 SEHNR, CDR2 FQNEAQ (reference sequence). V was pared by 5 bases and J by 2 bases, with 6 bases of the junction left unmatched. This CDR3 contains 15 residues. The CDR3 coding sequence is TGTGCCAGCAGCCCCCGGGGGGGGCCCACAGATACGCAGTATTTT. It translates to CASSPRGGPTDTQYF.

This clone was recorded only once. The J gene is TRBJ1-5, the V gene TRBV12-3 or TRBV12-4; 8 bases match TRBD1. This CDR3 is 13 amino acids long. The V and J ends lost 7 bases and 6 bases, in that order; junction bases with no gene match: 5. CDR3 sequence: CASNEQGVQPQHF. Written as DNA, the CDR3 is TGTGCCAGCAATGAACAGGGGGTTCAGCCCCAGCATTTT.